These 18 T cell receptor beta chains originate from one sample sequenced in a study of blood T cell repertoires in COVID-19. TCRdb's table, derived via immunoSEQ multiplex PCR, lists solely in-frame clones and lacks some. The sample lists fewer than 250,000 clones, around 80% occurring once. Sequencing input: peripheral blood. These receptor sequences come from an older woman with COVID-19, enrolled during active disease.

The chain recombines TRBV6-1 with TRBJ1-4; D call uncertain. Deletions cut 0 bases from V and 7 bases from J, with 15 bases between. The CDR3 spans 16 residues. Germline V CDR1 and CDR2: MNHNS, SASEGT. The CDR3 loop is CASSEAWGGGTEKLFF. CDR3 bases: TGTGCCAGCAGTGAAGCATGGGGAGGAGGAACTGAAAAACTGTTTTTT.

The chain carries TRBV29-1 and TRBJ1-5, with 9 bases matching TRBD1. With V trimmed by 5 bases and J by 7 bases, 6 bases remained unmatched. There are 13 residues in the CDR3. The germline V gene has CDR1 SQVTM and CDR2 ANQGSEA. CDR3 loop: CSVNTGGGQPQHF. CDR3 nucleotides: TGCAGCGTTAATACAGGGGGCGGGCAGCCCCAGCATTTT.

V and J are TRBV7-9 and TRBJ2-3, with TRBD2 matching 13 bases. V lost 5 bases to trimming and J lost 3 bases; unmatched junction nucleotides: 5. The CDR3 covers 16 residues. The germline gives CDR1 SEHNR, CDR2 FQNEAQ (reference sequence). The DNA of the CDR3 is TGTGCCAGCAGCCTACTAGCGGGAGGGCCAACAGATACGCAGTATTTT. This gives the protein CASSLLAGGPTDTQYF.

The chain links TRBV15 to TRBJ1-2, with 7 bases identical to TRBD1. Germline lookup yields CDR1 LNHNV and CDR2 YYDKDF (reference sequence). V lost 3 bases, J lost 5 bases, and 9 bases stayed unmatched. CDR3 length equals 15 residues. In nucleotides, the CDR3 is TGTGCCACCAGCAGGGGAACAGGGGAGCGATATGGCTACACCTTC. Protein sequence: CATSRGTGERYGYTF. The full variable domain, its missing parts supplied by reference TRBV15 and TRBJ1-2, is DAMVIQNPRYQVTQFGKPVTLSCSQTLNHNVMYWYQQKSSQAPKLLFHYYDKDFNNEADTPDNFQSRRPNTSFCFLDIRSPGLGDTAMYLCATSRGTGERYGYTFGSGTRLTVV.

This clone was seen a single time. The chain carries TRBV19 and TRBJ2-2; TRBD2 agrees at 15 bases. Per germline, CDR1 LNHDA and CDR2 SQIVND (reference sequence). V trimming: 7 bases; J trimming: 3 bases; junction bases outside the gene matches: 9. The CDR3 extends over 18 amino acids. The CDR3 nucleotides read TGTGCCAGTAACCCCGGACTAGCGGGAGGGCCCCACACCGGGGAGCTGTTTTTT. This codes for CASNPGLAGGPHTGELFF.

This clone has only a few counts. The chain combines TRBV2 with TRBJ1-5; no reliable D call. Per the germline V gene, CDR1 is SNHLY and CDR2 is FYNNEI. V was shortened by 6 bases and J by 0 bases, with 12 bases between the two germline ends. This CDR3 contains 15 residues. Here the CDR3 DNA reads TGTGCCAGCAGGGAGGAGGGTTATAGCAATCAGCCCCAGCATTTT. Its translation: CASREEGYSNQPQHF.

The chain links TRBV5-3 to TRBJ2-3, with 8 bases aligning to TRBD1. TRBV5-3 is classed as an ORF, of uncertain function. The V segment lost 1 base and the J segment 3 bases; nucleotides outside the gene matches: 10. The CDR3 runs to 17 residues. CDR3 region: CARSLMTTGGWTDTQYF. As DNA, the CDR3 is TGTGCCAGAAGCTTGATGACCACAGGGGGTTGGACAGATACGCAGTATTTT.

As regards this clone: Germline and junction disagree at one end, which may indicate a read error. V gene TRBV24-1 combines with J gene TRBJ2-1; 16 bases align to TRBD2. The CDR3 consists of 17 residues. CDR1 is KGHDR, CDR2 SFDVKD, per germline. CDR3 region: CATSGGLAGGPYSEQFF. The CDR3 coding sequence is TGTGCCACCAGTGGGGGACTAGCGGGAGGGCCCTACAGTGAGCAGTTCTTC.

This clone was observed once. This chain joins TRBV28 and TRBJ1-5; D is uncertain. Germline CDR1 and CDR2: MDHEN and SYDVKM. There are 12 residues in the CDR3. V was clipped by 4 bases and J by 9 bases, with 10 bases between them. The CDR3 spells CASSSRQLPQHF. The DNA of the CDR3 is TGTGCCAGCAGTTCCCGCCAGTTGCCCCAGCATTTT.

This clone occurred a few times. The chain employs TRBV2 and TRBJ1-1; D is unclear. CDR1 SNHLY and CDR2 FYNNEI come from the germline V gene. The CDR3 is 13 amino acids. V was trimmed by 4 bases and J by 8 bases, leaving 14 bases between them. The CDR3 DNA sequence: TGTGCCAGCAGTGTGCTAGGTTACCGAGAAGCTTTCTTT. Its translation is CASSVLGYREAFF.

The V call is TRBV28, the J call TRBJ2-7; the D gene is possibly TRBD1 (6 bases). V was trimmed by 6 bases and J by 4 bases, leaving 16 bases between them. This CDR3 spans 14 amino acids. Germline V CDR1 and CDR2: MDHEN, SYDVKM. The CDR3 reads CASRKGHGVYEQYF. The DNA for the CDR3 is TGTGCCAGCAGAAAGGGACATGGGGTTTACGAGCAGTACTTC.

The CDR3 spells CASSVRETGTDTQYF. CDR3 nucleotides: TGTGCCAGCAGCGTTAGGGAGACGGGGACAGATACGCAGTATTTT. This sequence joins TRBV9 and TRBJ2-3, with D perhaps TRBD2 (5 bases). Germline CDR1 is SGDLS and CDR2 is YYNGEE. The V gene lost 2 bases and the J gene lost 3 bases, with 13 bases spanning the gap. This CDR3 has 15 amino acids.

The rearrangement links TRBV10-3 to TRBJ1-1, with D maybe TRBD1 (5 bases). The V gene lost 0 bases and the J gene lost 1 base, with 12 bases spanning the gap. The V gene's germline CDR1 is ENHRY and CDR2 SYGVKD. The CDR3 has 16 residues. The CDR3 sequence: CAISESLGQGNTEAFF. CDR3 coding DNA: TGTGCCATCAGTGAGTCTTTGGGGCAGGGGAACACTGAAGCTTTCTTT.

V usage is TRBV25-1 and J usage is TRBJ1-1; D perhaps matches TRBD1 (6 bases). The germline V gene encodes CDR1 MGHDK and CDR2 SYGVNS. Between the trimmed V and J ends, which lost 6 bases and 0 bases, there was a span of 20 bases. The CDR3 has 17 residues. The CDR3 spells CASRALQGSGMNTEAFF. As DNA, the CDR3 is TGTGCCAGCAGAGCCTTACAGGGAAGTGGGATGAACACTGAAGCTTTCTTT. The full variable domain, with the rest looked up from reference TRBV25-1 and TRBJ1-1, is EADIYQTPRYLVIGTGKKITLECSQTMGHDKMYWYQQDPGMELHLIHYSYGVNSTEKGDLSSESTVSRIRTEHFPLTLESARPSHTSQYLCASRALQGSGMNTEAFFGQGTRLTVV.

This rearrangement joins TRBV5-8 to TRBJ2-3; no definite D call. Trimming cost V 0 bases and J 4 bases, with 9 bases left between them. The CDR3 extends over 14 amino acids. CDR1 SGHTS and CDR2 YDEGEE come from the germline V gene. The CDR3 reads CASSLDSSSDTQYF. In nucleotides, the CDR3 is TGTGCCAGCAGCTTGGATAGTAGTTCAGATACGCAGTATTTT.

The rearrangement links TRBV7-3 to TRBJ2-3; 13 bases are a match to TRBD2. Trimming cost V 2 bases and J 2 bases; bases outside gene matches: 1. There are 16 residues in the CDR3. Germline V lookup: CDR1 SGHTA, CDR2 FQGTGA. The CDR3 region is CASSLGLAGATDTQYF. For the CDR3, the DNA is TGTGCCAGCAGCTTAGGACTAGCGGGGGCCACAGATACGCAGTATTTT.

This CDR3 is CAIRGGGQYGYTF. The CDR3 DNA reads as TGTGCCATCCGAGGGGGCGGACAGTATGGCTACACCTTC. This rearrangement joins TRBV28 to TRBJ1-2; 7 bases agree with TRBD1. The ends lost 10 bases at V and 5 bases at J; junction bases unmatched: 10. This CDR3 is built from 13 residues. Germline V gene data show CDR1 as MDHEN and CDR2 as SYDVKM.

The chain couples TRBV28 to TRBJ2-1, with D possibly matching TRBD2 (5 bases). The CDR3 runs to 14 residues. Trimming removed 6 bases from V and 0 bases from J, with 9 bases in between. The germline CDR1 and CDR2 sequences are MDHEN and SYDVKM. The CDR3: CASRRRASYNEQFF. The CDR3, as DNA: TGTGCCAGCAGGCGGCGGGCCTCCTACAATGAGCAGTTCTTC.